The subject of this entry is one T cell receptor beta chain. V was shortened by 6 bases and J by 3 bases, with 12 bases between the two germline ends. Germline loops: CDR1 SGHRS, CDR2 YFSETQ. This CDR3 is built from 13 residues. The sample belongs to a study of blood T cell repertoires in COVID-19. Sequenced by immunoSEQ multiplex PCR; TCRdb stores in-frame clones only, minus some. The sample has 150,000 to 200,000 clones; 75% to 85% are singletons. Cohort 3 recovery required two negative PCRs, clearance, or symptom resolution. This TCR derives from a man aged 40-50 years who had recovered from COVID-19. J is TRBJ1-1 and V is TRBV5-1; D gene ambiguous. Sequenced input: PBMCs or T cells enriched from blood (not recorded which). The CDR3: CASKVGGDTEAFF. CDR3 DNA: TGCGCCAGCAAGGTTGGAGGCGACACTGAAGCTTTCTTT.